These 15 T cell receptor beta chains came from one sample sequenced in a study of vaccination and CD4 T cells after COVID-19. Their antigens remain unidentified. The treatment is: roughly ten-day PBMC culture with coronavirus spike peptide pools or control peptides (ViraFEST assay). Oncomine TCR Beta short-read sequencing was applied to DNA from cultured CD4+ T cells. Via MiXCR, TCRdb re-called the PCR reads, giving one row per CDR3 protein. The repertoire has about 8,700 distinct CDR3 sequences, roughly 24% of them found once; the top ten carry about a fifth. The sequenced sample consisted of cultured CD4+ T cells from blood. Every receptor here comes from a human donor with COVID-19.

In its sample, this clonotype was seen a few times. The gene calls are TRBV6-1 and TRBJ2-1, with 9 positions matching TRBD1. This CDR3 is built from 15 residues. CDR1 is MNHNS and CDR2 is SASEGT in the germline V gene. Trimming cost V 11 bases and J 7 bases; bases outside gene matches: 15. CDR3 nucleotides: TGTGCCGTCTCACGGACAGGGGTACAGGTAAATGAGCAGTTCTTC. This encodes CAVSRTGVQVNEQFF.

The chain employs TRBV18 and TRBJ1-3, with TRBD1 matching over 8 bases. The trim removed 3 bases at V and 3 bases at J, leaving 7 bases unmatched. Germline V gives CDR1 KGHSH, CDR2 LQKENI. The CDR3 length is 16 residues. The CDR3 loop reads CASSPLGQDNGNTIYF. As DNA, the CDR3 is TGTGCCAGCTCACCGCTGGGACAGGATAATGGAAACACCATATATTTT.

This clonotype has just a few counts. The chain links TRBV7-3 to TRBJ1-2, with unresolved D. Germline V gene lookup returns CDR1 SGHTA and CDR2 FQGTGA. This CDR3 has 13 residues. With 1 base removed from V and 4 bases from J, the gap between germline ends came to 7 bases. The CDR3 nucleotides are TGTGCCAGCAGCTTAAGCGCAGTCTATGGCTACACCTTC. The encoded protein is CASSLSAVYGYTF.

The chain combines TRBV5-1 with TRBJ2-3; a possible D gene is TRBD2 (6 bases). Trimming took 7 bases from V and 0 from J, leaving 12 bases between them. In germline, CDR1 is SGHRS, CDR2 YFSETQ. CDR3 length: 14 amino acids. CDR3: CASREGLSTDTQYF. CDR3 DNA: TGCGCCAGCCGAGAGGGACTCAGCACAGATACGCAGTATTTT. The full variable domain, its missing parts supplied by reference TRBV5-1 and TRBJ2-3, is KAGVTQTPRYLIKTRGQQVTLSCSPISGHRSVSWYQQTPGQGLQFLFEYFSETQRNKGNFPGRFSGRQFSNSRSEMNVSTLELGDSALYLCASREGLSTDTQYFGPGTRLTVL.

This clonotype has only a few counts. V gene TRBV5-8 combines with J gene TRBJ2-1; 9 positions match TRBD2. Germline CDR1 and CDR2: SGHTS and YDEGEE. CDR3 length: 15 residues. V shed 1 base and J 8 bases; nucleotides not matched to a gene: 7. CDR3 nucleotide sequence: TGTGCCAGCAGCTTGCTGCGGGGGGGCCGGTATGAGCAGTTCTTC. Its protein product is CASSLLRGGRYEQFF.

This clonotype was seen more than once but under ten times. This chain links TRBV5-5 with TRBJ2-5; D possibly corresponds to TRBD2 (6 bases). This CDR3 has 14 residues. Germline V gene data show CDR1 as SGHKS and CDR2 as YYEKEE (reference sequence). Trimming left V 1 base short and J 5 bases short, with 12 bases between. The CDR3 reads CASSLYPGAETQYF. The CDR3 region has the DNA TGTGCCAGCAGCTTGTACCCGGGAGCGGAGACCCAGTACTTC.

By frequency in the sample, this clonotype is medium-sized. The chain links TRBV7-9 to TRBJ2-5; TRBD2 matches at 10 bases. CDR1 and CDR2 (germline): SEHNR, FQNEAQ (reference sequence). V dropped 3 bases and J dropped 4; count of bases not matched to a gene: 2. The CDR3 loop spans 14 amino acids. The CDR3 loop reads CASSFLAGAETQYF. DNA of the CDR3: TGTGCCAGCAGCTTCCTAGCGGGGGCAGAGACCCAGTACTTC.

In this sample, this clonotype is medium-sized. The chain has TRBV20-1 and TRBJ1-6, with TRBD1 identical over 10 bases. Germline V gives CDR1 DFQATT, CDR2 SNEGSKA (reference sequence). The CDR3 is made up of 15 amino acids. V gave up 6 bases and J gave up 0 bases; unmatched junction bases: 2. The CDR3 region has the DNA TGCAGTGCGGGACAGGGGAGCTCCTATAATTCACCCCTCCACTTT. Its protein product is CSAGQGSSYNSPLHF.

The gene calls are TRBV6-2 or TRBV6-3 and TRBJ1-3; D gene unclear. Trimming took 2 bases from V and 1 from J, leaving 6 bases between them. This CDR3 is built from 14 residues. Looked up from germline, CDR1 is MNHEY and CDR2 is SVGEGT. CDR3 DNA sequence: TGTGCCAGCAGTTACGTCGGATCTGGAAACACCATATATTTT. Translating it yields CASSYVGSGNTIYF.

The chain is built from TRBV6-1 and TRBJ1-2; D possibly corresponds to TRBD1 (6 bases). CDR3 length: 15 residues. Germline lookup yields CDR1 MNHNS and CDR2 SASEGT. The V end was cut by 7 bases, the J end by 5 bases, with 20 bases between. The CDR3 sequence: CASTRARGLGYGYTF. Here the CDR3 DNA reads TGTGCCAGCACCAGGGCTCGGGGGCTAGGGTATGGCTACACCTTC.

Only one count was recorded for this clonotype. The chain has TRBV11-2 and TRBJ2-2; 12 bases match TRBD2. Germline values: CDR1 SGHAT, CDR2 FQNNGV. CDR3 size: 15 residues. V lost 6 bases, J lost 5 bases, and 4 bases stayed unmatched. The CDR3: CASSLAGGKTGELFF. The CDR3 nucleotides are TGTGCCAGCAGTCTAGCGGGGGGGAAGACCGGGGAGCTGTTTTTT.

V and J are TRBV5-4 and TRBJ2-1; 7 bases align to TRBD1. This CDR3 is 15 amino acids long. V dropped 3 bases and J dropped 3; count of bases not matched to a gene: 6. The germline CDR1 and CDR2 sequences are SGHNT and YYREEE (reference sequence). The CDR3 here is CASSSSTGIYNEQFF. The DNA for the CDR3 is TGTGCCAGCAGCTCCTCGACAGGGATCTACAATGAGCAGTTCTTC. Drawing the rest from reference TRBV5-4 and TRBJ2-1, the complete variable domain is ETGVTQSPTHLIKTRGQQVTLRCSSQSGHNTVSWYQQALGQGPQFIFQYYREEENGRGNFPPRFSGLQFPNYSSELNVNALELDDSALYLCASSSSTGIYNEQFFGPGTRLTVL.

By its share, this clonotype is medium-sized. The V call is TRBV24-1, the J call TRBJ1-1; D gene uncertain. The CDR3 covers 11 residues. The V and J ends lost 9 bases and 0 bases respectively, with 4 bases between them. Per the germline V gene, CDR1 is KGHDR and CDR2 is SFDVKD. The DNA of the CDR3 is TGTGCCACCTGGATGAACACTGAAGCTTTCTTT. Amino acids: CATWMNTEAFF.

This rearrangement joins TRBV12-5 to TRBJ1-5; D is undetermined. Trimming pared 3 bases from V and 7 bases from J, leaving 10 bases between. CDR1 and CDR2 from the germline V gene are LGHNT and FRNRAP. This CDR3 region has 13 residues. Written as DNA, the CDR3 is TGTGCTAGTGGTTTAGGTGGGAGGCAGCCCCAGCATTTT. Translated: CASGLGGRQPQHF.

Of note for this clonotype: At one end, the junction sequence differs from germline, possibly due to a read error. This chain connects TRBV20-1 to TRBJ2-1, with D uncertain. CDR1 and CDR2 from the germline V gene are DFQATT and SNEGSKA (reference sequence). The CDR3 sequence is 14 residues long. The CDR3 DNA is TGCAGTGTTAGACTTAAAAGCTCCTACAATGAGCAGTTCTTC. Its translation is CSVRLKSSYNEQFF.